This T cell receptor beta chain was profiled in a study of early T cells in non-severe SARS-CoV-2 infection (dated by TCRdb to the early 2020s). Study-wide context: Because TCR sequencing was done on bulk RNA from unsorted whole blood, the alpha and beta chains could not be paired.

What the study reported, not specific to this receptor: VDJdb matching was skewed toward anti-spike CD8 responses, so virus-specific expansions were likely underestimated and private and CD4 specificities were missed.

The CDR3 sequence holds 15 residues, the cysteine and phenylalanine included. The only DNA kept is the CDR3, 45 bases in frame from the first base. V has 5 bases trimmed and J has 3 bases trimmed; junction bases matching no gene number 4. The germline V gene supplies CDR1 SGHTA and CDR2 FQGNSA. Set within a cohort of healthcare workers in London, UK, this nested case-control study involved weekly PCR testing of nasopharyngeal swabs along with blood sampling. Healthcare workers were recruited between 23 and 31 March 2020, during the week of the UK lockdown, and were followed weekly for up to roughly 16 weeks. Libraries were constructed by 5' RACE. Instrument on record: NextSeq 500. In the TCR library protocol, unique molecular identifiers were attached to individual cDNA molecules to correct for PCR bias and sequencing error. Sequencing covered both TCR alpha and beta chains, and within each sample the abundances of alpha and beta sequences were tightly co-correlated. From the authors' description of their analysis: Decombinator V4 was used to perform V gene, J gene and CDR3 annotation of TCR sequences. TCRs were defined as expanded if a significant change between any two time points was detected under a Poisson model with p below 0.0001. TCR abundances were normalised to the total number of TCRs sequenced per sample and expressed as counts per million. TRAV1-2 paired with TRAJ12, TRAJ20 or TRAJ33 defined MAIT TCRs, while TRAV10 paired with TRAJ18 defined iNKT TCRs. VDJdb, accessed 1 November 2021, was searched for CMV, EBV and SARS-CoV-2 annotated TCRs, with TCRs annotated for multiple antigens excluded. TCRdb reanalyzed the raw reads on its own, using fastp at Q25 for trimming and MiXCR for clone calling, and kept in-frame beta chains. One record per CDR3 amino acid sequence lists the most common genes and DNA. TCRdb's processing, not the authors' own work, is the source of the V and J calls. The sample table shows approximately 28,000 distinct CDR3 sequences, and less than 6% are seen once. The ten biggest clones cover under 6.5% of the sample.

This clonotype showed up just a few times. Its antigen target is currently unknown. One base away there is no much larger clone; base qualities are not given. Source: whole blood, taken at baseline. The source of this sequence is an adult who was a healthcare worker with PCR-confirmed SARS-CoV-2 infection or an uninfected control (not recorded which). The rearrangement joined TRBV7-2 to TRBJ2-2; the central 9 bases match TRBD1. The nucleotide sequence is given as TGTGCCAGCAGCCGGGACAGGGTGGACACCGGGGAGCTGTTTTTT. This encodes CASSRDRVDTGELFF. Extended through the reference TRBV7-2 and TRBJ2-2 proteins, this CDR3 yields the full variable domain: GAGVSQSPSNKVTEKGKDVELRCDPISGHTALYWYRQSLGQGLEFLIYFQGNSAPDKSGLPSDRFSAERTGGSVSTLTIQRTQQEDSAVYLCASSRDRVDTGELFFGEGSRLTVL.